Each of the 31 T cell receptor beta chains below was sequenced from the same sample in a study of blood T cell repertoires in COVID-19. Data came from immunoSEQ multiplex PCR; TCRdb stores just in-frame clones and leaves some out. The sample includes more than 300,000 clones, around nine tenths seen only once; the top ten take less than 4%. The sample consisted of PBMCs or T cells enriched from blood (not recorded which). The receptors were gathered from a woman between 25 and 40 years old who had been exposed to COVID-19.

Details on this clone: Other DNA sequences in the sample encode the same CDR3. As DNA, the CDR3 is TGCGCCAGCAGCCCGGGACACAGGACCGGGGAGCTGTTTTTT. This codes for CASSPGHRTGELFF. The chain uses TRBV4-1 and TRBJ2-2; possible D gene TRBD1, 6 bases. Trimming left V 4 bases short and J 5 bases short, with 11 bases between. Germline lookup yields CDR1 MGHRA and CDR2 YSYEKL. CDR3 length: 14 residues.

The chain has TRBV7-9 and TRBJ1-1; 8 bases line up with TRBD1. Unmatched junction bases numbered 8, after V lost 5 bases and J lost 6 bases. Per germline, CDR1 SEHNR and CDR2 FQNEAQ (reference sequence). The CDR3 extends over 14 amino acids. The CDR3 sequence: CASSPQGVTAEAFF. The CDR3 DNA sequence: TGTGCCAGCAGCCCACAGGGGGTAACCGCTGAAGCTTTCTTT.

The chain uses TRBV11-2 and TRBJ1-5; D is perhaps TRBD1 (5 bases). Germline loops: CDR1 SGHAT, CDR2 FQNNGV. This CDR3 comprises 15 residues. Trimming left V 5 bases short and J 0 bases short, with 11 bases between. This CDR3 reads CASSPGGYSNQPQHF. In nucleotides, the CDR3 is TGTGCCAGCAGCCCCGGGGGGTATAGCAATCAGCCCCAGCATTTT.

This clone was counted at least ten times. J is TRBJ2-7 and V is TRBV2, with TRBD2 matching 13 bases. Germline V gives CDR1 SNHLY, CDR2 FYNNEI. With V trimmed by 9 bases and J by 5 bases, 7 bases remained unmatched. There are 14 residues in the CDR3. CDR3 region: CASEGLAGVDEQYF. In DNA, the CDR3 is TGTGCCAGTGAAGGACTAGCGGGGGTTGACGAGCAGTACTTC.

This rearrangement joins TRBV5-1 to TRBJ1-3; D is perhaps TRBD1 (6 bases). CDR1 is SGHRS, CDR2 YFSETQ, per germline. This CDR3 is 15 amino acids long. The V and J ends lost 0 bases and 0 bases respectively, with 7 bases between them. The CDR3 DNA follows: TGCGCCAGCAGCTTGGGGACAGTCTCTGGAAACACCATATATTTT. Its protein product is CASSLGTVSGNTIYF.

The chain uses TRBV5-6 and TRBJ2-2; D possibly corresponds to TRBD1 (6 bases). This CDR3 is 14 amino acids long. Between the trimmed V and J ends, which lost 2 bases and 6 bases, there was a span of 11 bases. Germline CDR1 is SGHDT and CDR2 is YYEEEE. The CDR3: CASSFKQGPGELFF. The DNA of the CDR3 is TGTGCCAGCAGCTTCAAACAGGGCCCCGGGGAGCTGTTTTTT.

The chain links TRBV4-1 to TRBJ1-2; TRBD1 aligns across 7 bases. J was trimmed by 3 bases and V by 5 bases; bases with no gene match: 6. The length of the CDR3 is 14 residues. The germline CDR1 and CDR2 sequences are MGHRA and YSYEKL. CDR3 nucleotide sequence: TGCGCCAGCAGCGCAAGGGACAGCTACTATGGCTACACCTTC. Amino acids: CASSARDSYYGYTF.

The chain recombines TRBV25-1 with TRBJ1-1; 9 nucleotides match TRBD1. The CDR3 loop spans 16 amino acids. Trimming removed 7 bases from V and 5 bases from J; junction bases left unmatched: 14. Per germline, CDR1 MGHDK and CDR2 SYGVNS. The CDR3 DNA follows: TGTGCCAGCACTCCACCGCGGGGACAGGGCCCGACTGAAGCTTTCTTT. It encodes CASTPPRGQGPTEAFF.

This sequence joins TRBV15 and TRBJ1-2; D gene ambiguous. V lost 1 base to trimming and J lost 0 bases, with 9 bases between them. The germline V gene encodes CDR1 LNHNV and CDR2 YYDKDF (reference sequence). The CDR3 loop spans 15 amino acids. The CDR3 bases are TGTGCCACCAGCAGAGCCGCCGGGGCTAACTATGGCTACACCTTC. Its translation is CATSRAAGANYGYTF.

V and J are TRBV27 and TRBJ1-2, with D hard to call. The V end was cut by 2 bases, the J end by 8 bases, with 12 bases between. In germline, CDR1 is MNHEY, CDR2 SMNVEV (reference sequence). The CDR3 loop spans 13 amino acids. CDR3 region: CASSLSPAIGYTF. CDR3 nucleotides: TGTGCCAGCAGTTTAAGCCCAGCGATCGGCTACACCTTC.

The chain is built from TRBV7-3 and TRBJ2-5; TRBD1 matches 7 bases. The CDR3 runs 15 residues. Per the germline V gene, CDR1 is SGHTA and CDR2 is FQGTGA. The junction had 9 bases not matched to a gene; V was cut back by 3 bases and J by 5 bases. CDR3 sequence reads: CASSLVGGQQETQYF. The CDR3 DNA reads TGTGCCAGCAGCTTGGTAGGGGGCCAACAGGAGACCCAGTACTTC. Looking up the rest from reference TRBV7-3 and TRBJ2-5 gives the full variable domain: GAGVSQTPSNKVTEKGKYVELRCDPISGHTALYWYRQSLGQGPEFLIYFQGTGAADDSGLPNDRFFAVRPEGSVSTLKIQRTERGDSAVYLCASSLVGGQQETQYFGPGTRLLVL.

V usage is TRBV3-1 (or the pseudogene TRBV3-2) and J usage is TRBJ2-5, with a weak D call TRBD2 (5 bases). The V end was cut by 4 bases, the J end by 7 bases, with 16 bases between. The CDR3 runs to 14 residues. CDR1 is LGHDT, CDR2 YNNKEL, per germline (reference sequence). This CDR3 reads CASSLAATEGTQYF. In DNA form, the CDR3 reads TGTGCCAGCAGCCTCGCGGCGACTGAGGGGACCCAGTACTTC.

The V and J genes are TRBV6-2 or TRBV6-3 and TRBJ2-3; D unclear. V lost 1 base and J 7 bases, leaving 15 bases between the germline ends. CDR1 MNHEY and CDR2 SVGEGT come from the germline V gene. This CDR3 region has 15 residues. The CDR3 nucleotides read TGTGCCAGCAGTTACTTCGTCCCGTCGAGCCATACGCAGTATTTT. It encodes CASSYFVPSSHTQYF.

This clone was observed a single time. V gene TRBV7-2 combines with J gene TRBJ2-3; D gene uncertain. Deletions cut 2 bases from V and 0 bases from J, with 15 bases between. The CDR3 is 17 amino acids. CDR1 and CDR2 (germline): SGHTA, FQGNSA. The chain's CDR3 is CASSLRSPEPSTDTQYF. The CDR3 DNA reads as TGTGCCAGCAGCTTAAGGAGTCCAGAGCCTAGCACAGATACGCAGTATTTT.

This clone was counted a single time. The chain recombines TRBV4-1 with TRBJ1-4; D gene uncertain. CDR1 is MGHRA and CDR2 is YSYEKL in the germline V gene. Trimming removed 0 bases at V and 8 bases at J, with 13 bases between. CDR3 size: 15 residues. The DNA for the CDR3 is TGCGCCAGCAGCCAAGATCAGATGACTCGAGAAAAACTGTTTTTT. Amino acids: CASSQDQMTREKLFF.

The J gene is TRBJ1-2, the V gene TRBV6-1, with 7 bases identical to TRBD1. Germline-derived CDR1 and CDR2 are MNHNS and SASEGT. The CDR3 consists of 16 residues. The V gene end was trimmed by 2 bases and the J gene end by 4 bases; junction bases not matched to a gene: 10. The CDR3 sequence: CASSENYFDRVYGYTF. The CDR3 coding sequence is TGTGCCAGCAGTGAAAACTATTTTGACAGGGTCTATGGCTACACCTTC.

The CDR3 region is CASSQNTQHHLQETQYF. The CDR3 DNA reads TGCGCCAGCAGCCAAAACACCCAACACCATCTCCAAGAGACCCAGTACTTC. The V and J genes are TRBV4-1 and TRBJ2-5; D not certain. V was shortened by 2 bases and J by 1 base, with 17 bases between the two germline ends. The CDR3 runs to 17 residues. The germline V gene has CDR1 MGHRA and CDR2 YSYEKL.

The chain carries TRBV19 and TRBJ2-7; D perhaps matches TRBD2 (6 bases). Trimming took 6 bases from V and 7 from J, leaving 13 bases between them. The V gene's germline CDR1 is LNHDA and CDR2 SQIVND (reference sequence). The CDR3 totals 12 residues. This CDR3 is CASSLGGREQYF. The CDR3 DNA is TGTGCCAGTAGCCTCGGGGGTCGGGAGCAGTACTTC.

The chain employs TRBV2 and TRBJ1-1, with D possibly being TRBD1 (6 bases). Germline V CDR1 and CDR2: SNHLY, FYNNEI. Trimming cost V 8 bases and J 0 bases, with 13 bases left between them. CDR3 length: 14 residues. This chain's CDR3 is CASRVQGLNTEAFF. The CDR3, as DNA: TGTGCCAGCCGGGTCCAGGGGCTGAACACTGAAGCTTTCTTT.

This clone was seen just once. Other DNA variants within this sample encode the same CDR3. The J gene is TRBJ2-1, the V gene TRBV5-1, with a weak D call TRBD2 (6 bases). The CDR3 loop spans 15 amino acids. Germline V gene sequence: CDR1 SGHRS, CDR2 YFSETQ. Trimming pared 4 bases from V and 1 base from J, leaving 12 bases between. This CDR3 is CASSPGGGSYNEQFF. The CDR3 DNA reads TGCGCCAGCAGCCCCGGGGGTGGATCCTACAATGAGCAGTTCTTC.

The chain couples TRBV10-3 to TRBJ1-5; 7 positions match TRBD1. CDR1 is ENHRY, CDR2 SYGVKD, per germline. V shed 3 bases and J 2 bases; nucleotides not matched to a gene: 4. The CDR3 is 15 residues long. The CDR3 bases are TGTGCCATCAGTGAAGGGGGCGCGGGCAATCAGCCCCAGCATTTT. This translates into CAISEGGAGNQPQHF.

V usage is TRBV11-2 and J usage is TRBJ1-1; 9 bases fit TRBD1. The germline CDR1 and CDR2 sequences are SGHAT and FQNNGV. J lost 2 bases, V lost 2 bases, and 6 bases had no gene match. The CDR3 runs 16 residues. CDR3 nucleotides: TGTGCCAGCAGCTTACCCCCGGACAGGGGCAACACTGAAGCTTTCTTT. Its translation: CASSLPPDRGNTEAFF. Together with reference TRBV11-2 and TRBJ1-1, the CDR3 gives the full variable domain: EAGVAQSPRYKIIEKRQSVAFWCNPISGHATLYWYQQILGQGPKLLIQFQNNGVVDDSQLPKDRFSAERLKGVDSTLKIQPAKLEDSAVYLCASSLPPDRGNTEAFFGQGTRLTVV.

The chain uses TRBV4-1 and TRBJ1-1; tentatively, D is TRBD1 (6 bases). CDR3 length: 14 amino acids. The germline V gene encodes CDR1 MGHRA and CDR2 YSYEKL. V was clipped by 3 bases and J by 6 bases, with 14 bases between them. The CDR3 nucleotides are TGCGCCAGCAGCCAGTCAAAACAGGGCCCTGAAGCTTTCTTT. Residues: CASSQSKQGPEAFF.

The rearrangement links TRBV12-3 or TRBV12-4 to TRBJ1-1; D possibly corresponds to TRBD1 (5 bases). V lost 1 base, J lost 10 bases, and 10 bases lay in between. The CDR3 is 12 residues long. The CDR3 sequence is CASSLVGEGAFF. In DNA form, the CDR3 reads TGTGCCAGCAGTTTAGTGGGGGAGGGAGCTTTCTTT.

The V gene is TRBV7-6, the J gene TRBJ2-5, with 8 bases identical to TRBD2. Germline CDR1 is SGHVS and CDR2 is FNYEAQ. Trimming took 1 base from V and 3 from J; bases not matched to a gene: 1. The CDR3 totals 14 residues. CDR3 in amino acids: CASSLEAGEETQYF. CDR3 nucleotide sequence: TGTGCCAGCAGCTTAGAAGCGGGGGAAGAGACCCAGTACTTC. The complete variable domain, with remaining parts taken from reference TRBV7-6 and TRBJ2-5, reads GAGVSQSPRYKVTKRGQDVALRCDPISGHVSLYWYRQALGQGPEFLTYFNYEAQQDKSGLPNDRFSAERPEGSISTLTIQRTEQRDSAMYRCASSLEAGEETQYFGPGTRLLVL.

This clone was seen only once. This chain uses TRBV18 with TRBJ1-4; TRBD1 matches at 12 bases. The V gene end was trimmed by 3 bases and the J gene end by 10 bases; junction bases not matched to a gene: 9. Per germline, CDR1 KGHSH and CDR2 LQKENI. This CDR3 is 16 amino acids long. The CDR3 is CASSPRPGQGALKLFF. The CDR3 bases are TGTGCCAGCTCACCTAGACCGGGACAGGGGGCTTTAAAACTGTTTTTT.

The genes are TRBV18 and TRBJ1-2; no clear D. The CDR3 consists of 13 residues. CDR1 and CDR2 (germline): KGHSH, LQKENI. Trimming removed 3 bases from V and 5 bases from J, with 10 bases in between. The CDR3 is CASSPDGQYGYTF. The DNA for the CDR3 is TGTGCCAGCTCACCGGATGGGCAATATGGCTACACCTTC.

The rearrangement links TRBV18 to TRBJ1-3, with D perhaps matching TRBD1 (5 bases). With 3 bases removed from V and 2 bases from J, the gap between germline ends came to 14 bases. CDR3 length: 16 amino acids. CDR1 and CDR2 from the germline V gene are KGHSH and LQKENI. CDR3 nucleotides: TGTGCCAGCTCACCCGGCGCACCAGGGACTGGAAACACCATATATTTT. This translates into CASSPGAPGTGNTIYF.

The chain links TRBV5-1 to TRBJ2-1; 7 bases are a match to TRBD1. Germline loops: CDR1 SGHRS, CDR2 YFSETQ. The V gene end was trimmed by 6 bases and the J gene end by 6 bases; junction bases not matched to a gene: 12. This CDR3 contains 15 residues. In DNA, the CDR3 is TGCGCCAGCACCCTACCGGGACAGTCTTCCAATGAGCAGTTCTTC. Its translation is CASTLPGQSSNEQFF.

This clone is a singleton in its sample. This chain uses TRBV2 with TRBJ2-7; tentative D call: TRBD1 (6 bases). From germline, CDR1 is SNHLY and CDR2 FYNNEI. This CDR3 contains 14 residues. Trimming pared 7 bases from V and 3 bases from J, leaving 16 bases between. This chain's CDR3 is CASTRTGLNYEQYF. In DNA form, the CDR3 reads TGTGCCAGCACCCGAACAGGGCTGAACTACGAGCAGTACTTC.

This chain connects TRBV5-5 to TRBJ2-2; no definite D call. The CDR3 runs to 15 residues. Germline V CDR1 and CDR2: SGHKS, YYEKEE (reference sequence). V lost 4 bases and J lost 3, with 13 bases in between. The CDR3 coding sequence is TGTGCCAGCAGCCCAACTCTGTTATACACCGGGGAGCTGTTTTTT. Its translation: CASSPTLLYTGELFF.